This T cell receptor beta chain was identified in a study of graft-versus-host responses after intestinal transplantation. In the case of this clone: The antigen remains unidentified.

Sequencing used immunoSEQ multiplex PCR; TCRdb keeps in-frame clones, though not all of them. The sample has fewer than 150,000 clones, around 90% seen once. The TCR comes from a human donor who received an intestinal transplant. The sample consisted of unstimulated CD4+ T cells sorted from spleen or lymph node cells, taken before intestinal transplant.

The CDR3 region has the DNA TGTGCCAGCAGTTTAGCGGGACAACAAAACTATGGCTACACCTTC. The encoded protein is CASSLAGQQNYGYTF. The V call is TRBV27, the J call TRBJ1-2; D is possibly TRBD1 (6 bases). V lost 2 bases to trimming and J lost 2 bases, with 12 bases between them. Germline V CDR1 and CDR2: MNHEY, SMNVEV (reference sequence). The CDR3 is 15 amino acids.